These T cell receptor beta chains were read from a single sample in a study of tumor-infiltrating lymphocytes in primary liver carcinoma. TCRdb re-analysed the multiplex PCR reads in MiXCR, keeping a single row per CDR3 protein. The sample lists more than 150,000 distinct CDR3 sequences; over 45% were seen once. Material: peripheral blood. The receptors come from a man aged 40-50 years with primary liver carcinoma and hepatitis B virus infection. CDR3s include the opening cysteine and the closing phenylalanine or tryptophan. Fields, in order: V gene, J gene, clone size, D gene, CDR3 protein, CDR3 DNA. D genes are given only for firm matches. The size of a clone is reported for some rows only, either as once, few or many, or as a class for expanded clones.

TRBV7-8	TRBJ2-1	.	.	CASSFANNEQFF	TGTGCCAGCAGCTTCGCCAACAATGAGCAGTTCTTC
TRBV6-5	TRBJ2-1	.	.	CASSFQSLAAQDSEQFF	TGTGCCAGCAGTTTCCAATCTCTGGCGGCCCAAGACAGTGAGCAGTTCTTC
TRBV29-1	TRBJ1-1	few	TRBD1	CSVEDGAGGNTEAFF	TGCAGCGTTGAAGATGGGGCAGGGGGTAACACTGAAGCTTTCTTT
TRBV6-6	TRBJ1-2	few	.	CASASPSGANYGYTF	TGTGCCAGCGCATCCCCGAGTGGAGCTAACTATGGCTACACCTTC
TRBV12-3/TRBV12-4	TRBJ2-1	few	TRBD2	CASIYRLAGGNNEQFF	TGTGCCAGCATCTACCGACTAGCGGGAGGAAACAATGAGCAGTTCTTC
TRBV29-1	TRBJ2-2	.	.	CSVEGSGNTGELFF	TGCAGCGTTGAAGGTAGCGGGAACACCGGGGAGCTGTTTTTT
TRBV11-2	TRBJ1-1	many	.	CASSYRGTEAFF	TGTGCCAGCAGCTATCGTGGGACTGAAGCTTTCTTT
TRBV5-4	TRBJ2-3	.	TRBD2	CASSPSRGAGRADTQYF	TGTGCCAGCAGCCCGAGCCGGGGAGCCGGGAGGGCAGATACGCAGTATTTT
TRBV11-2	TRBJ2-3	.	.	CASNLATGEDTQYF	TGTGCCAGCAACTTGGCCACGGGGGAAGATACGCAGTATTTT
TRBV11-2	TRBJ1-6	.	TRBD1	CASRSVGGYNSPLHF	TGTGCCAGCAGGTCCGTAGGGGGCTATAATTCACCCCTCCATTTT
TRBV29-1	TRBJ2-7	.	TRBD2	CSVDMASGYEQYF	TGCAGCGTTGACATGGCTAGCGGTTACGAGCAGTACTTC
TRBV6-1	TRBJ1-2	.	.	CASSSSTGYTF	TGTGCCAGCTCCAGTTCGACGGGCTACACCTTC
TRBV29-1	TRBJ1-5	many	.	CSVGDTNQPQHF	TGCAGCGTTGGGGACACAAATCAGCCCCAGCATTTT
TRBV28	TRBJ1-5	few	.	CASSSPDKNQPQHF	TGTGCCAGCAGCTCTCCGGACAAGAATCAGCCCCAGCATTTT
TRBV29-1	TRBJ2-7	many	.	CSVGGRRAEQYF	TGCAGCGTTGGTGGTAGGAGGGCCGAGCAGTACTTC
TRBV4-2	TRBJ2-3	.	TRBD2	CASNPDGTSGRDTQYF	TGTGCCAGCAACCCAGACGGGACTAGCGGACGGGATACGCAGTATTTT
TRBV7-8	TRBJ2-7	few	.	CASSLAPARGYEQYF	TGTGCCAGCAGCTTAGCCCCAGCCCGGGGGTACGAGCAGTACTTC
TRBV6-2/TRBV6-3	TRBJ2-7	few	.	CASSYAYEQYF	TGTGCCAGCAGCTATGCCTACGAGCAGTACTTC
TRBV29-1	TRBJ1-1	few	TRBD1	CSVEKGAYTEAFF	TGCAGCGTTGAAAAGGGGGCTTACACTGAAGCTTTCTTT
TRBV6-5	TRBJ2-3	.	TRBD1	CASSYSAPIRDQGADTQYF	TGTGCCAGCAGTTACTCGGCCCCCATACGGGACCAGGGGGCAGATACGCAGTATTTT
TRBV11-2	TRBJ2-7	.	.	CTDSLTDGAYEQYF	TGTACCGACAGCTTAACCGACGGAGCTTACGAGCAGTACTTC
TRBV6-2/TRBV6-3	TRBJ2-7	.	.	CASSWGSSYEQHF	TGTGCCAGCAGTTGGGGGAGCTCCTACGAGCAGCACTTC
TRBV6-5	TRBJ2-1	few	.	CASTTTQGTYNEQFF	TGTGCCAGCACCACTACCCAGGGGACCTACAATGAGCAGTTCTTC
TRBV29-1	TRBJ2-1	few	TRBD2	CSVETSGGYNEQFF	TGCAGCGTGGAGACTAGCGGGGGATACAATGAGCAGTTCTTC
TRBV11-2	TRBJ2-3	.	.	CASSPNTGSADMQYF	TGTGCCAGCAGCCCCAATACGGGATCGGCAGATATGCAATATTTT
TRBV7-9	TRBJ2-2	many	TRBD1	CASSPDRANTGELFF	TGTGCCAGCAGCCCAGACAGGGCGAACACCGGGGAGCTGTTTTTT
TRBV6-5	TRBJ1-1	.	.	CASGDQKNTEAFF	TGTGCCAGCGGAGATCAAAAGAACACTGAAGCTTTCTTT
TRBV28	TRBJ2-1	.	TRBD1	CASSLPQGQVLNNEQFF	TGTGCCAGCAGTTTACCCCAAGGACAGGTATTGAACAATGAGCAGTTCTTC
TRBV24-1	TRBJ2-5	.	TRBD1	CATSDVFTGDSQETQYF	TGTGCCACCAGTGATGTATTCACAGGGGACAGCCAAGAGACCCAGTACTTC
TRBV20-1	TRBJ2-7	.	.	CSVGPLSDLTEQYF	TGCAGTGTCGGTCCTCTTAGCGACTTGACCGAGCAGTACTTC
TRBV12-3/TRBV12-4	TRBJ2-3	.	TRBD2	CASSPGLAAQNTQYF	TGTGCCAGCAGTCCCGGACTAGCGGCACAAAATACGCAGTATTTT
TRBV11-2	TRBJ2-3	many	TRBD2	CASSSRLAGNVDTQYF	TGTGCCAGCAGCAGTCGACTAGCGGGCAATGTGGATACGCAGTATTTT
TRBV4-1	TRBJ2-7	once	TRBD1	CVSSQDLGTASYEQYF	TGCGTCAGCAGCCAAGACCTCGGGACAGCATCCTACGAGCAGTACTTC
TRBV10-3	TRBJ1-1	.	.	CAYRTGTHTEAFF	TGTGCCTATCGAACGGGGACCCACACTGAAGCTTTCTTT
TRBV4-1	TRBJ2-7	few	.	CASSHDRDYEQYF	TGCGCCAGCAGCCATGACCGGGACTACGAGCAGTACTTC
TRBV5-4	TRBJ2-5	.	.	CTSSFDSGGAGETQYF	TGTACCAGCAGCTTCGATAGCGGTGGGGCCGGGGAGACCCAGTACTTC
TRBV6-5	TRBJ2-7	.	TRBD2	CASVYAGGDSYEQYF	TGTGCCAGCGTCTACGCGGGGGGCGACTCCTACGAGCAGTACTTC
TRBV4-1	TRBJ2-5	few	.	CASSQEGVSPQETQYF	TGCGCCAGCAGCCAAGAAGGAGTCAGCCCGCAAGAGACCCAGTACTTC
TRBV6-1	TRBJ2-3	.	.	CASSEVTFGAGSTDTQYF	TGTGCCAGCAGTGAAGTTACTTTTGGGGCGGGAAGCACAGATACGCAGTATTTT
TRBV5-1	TRBJ2-7	.	.	CASSLAPAGSSYEQYF	TGCGCCAGCAGCTTGGCCCCGGCAGGGAGCTCCTACGAGCAGTACTTC
TRBV28	TRBJ1-1	few	.	CASLGVGPSTEAFF	TGTGCCAGCCTTGGAGTTGGGCCATCCACTGAAGCTTTCTTT
TRBV29-1	TRBJ2-7	.	.	CSVSTENYYEQYF	TGCAGCGTTTCCACAGAAAATTACTACGAGCAGTACTTC
TRBV11-2	TRBJ1-1	many	TRBD1	CASSPTGGYTEAFF	TGTGCCAGCAGTCCAACAGGGGGCTACACTGAAGCTTTCTTT
TRBV6-5	TRBJ1-5	.	TRBD1	CASSRDRGRNQPQHF	TGTGCCAGCAGCCGGGACAGGGGTCGTAATCAGCCCCAGCATTTT
TRBV14	TRBJ1-4	.	.	CASSPGAQSTNEKLFF	TGTGCCAGCAGCCCAGGGGCACAGTCAACTAATGAAAAACTGTTTTTT
TRBV6-2/TRBV6-3	TRBJ1-1	few	.	CASSFSQGFMNTEAFF	TGTGCCAGCAGTTTCTCCCAGGGATTCATGAACACTGAAGCTTTCTTT
TRBV10-3	TRBJ1-2	.	.	CAIGQGEGGSGYTF	TGTGCCATCGGGCAAGGCGAAGGGGGGAGTGGCTACACCTTC
TRBV6-5	TRBJ2-7	.	TRBD1	CASSVGQGVDKQYF	TGTGCCAGCAGTGTGGGACAGGGGGTTGACAAGCAGTACTTC
TRBV6-6	TRBJ2-1	many	.	CATSRGGEQFF	TGTGCCACCAGTAGGGGGGGAGAGCAGTTCTTC
TRBV11-2	TRBJ2-3	.	.	CASGRQRYGTDTQYF	TGTGCCAGCGGCCGACAGAGATACGGTACAGATACGCAGTATTTT
TRBV6-5	TRBJ1-5	.	TRBD1	CSSRSTGGPNQPQHF	TGTTCCAGCAGGTCCACAGGGGGCCCAAACCAGCCCCAGCATTTT
TRBV29-1	TRBJ1-1	.	.	CSVDPMVTEAFF	TGCAGCGTTGATCCGATGGTCACTGAAGCTTTCTTT
TRBV10-3	TRBJ2-1	.	TRBD1	CAISKDRGELNEQFF	TGTGCCATCAGTAAGGACAGGGGTGAGCTCAATGAGCAGTTCTTC
TRBV5-4	TRBJ2-5	.	TRBD1	CASTGTGGDQETQYF	TGTGCCAGCACCGGGACAGGGGGTGATCAAGAGACCCAGTACTTC
TRBV5-1	TRBJ2-5	.	.	CASGEETQYF	TGCGCCAGCGGCGAGGAGACCCAGTACTTC
TRBV10-1	TRBJ2-3	once	TRBD2	CDSSEGGLAPDTQYF	TGCGACAGCAGTGAAGGGGGACTAGCTCCAGATACGCAGTATTTT
TRBV7-8	TRBJ2-3	.	TRBD2	CAISLGLGTDTQYF	TGTGCCATCAGCTTAGGACTAGGCACAGATACTCAGTATTTT
TRBV4-1	TRBJ2-7	few	.	CASSQVPYEQYF	TGCGCCAGCAGCCAAGTACCTTACGAGCAGTACTTC